Included here is one T cell receptor beta chain sequence, with context. Its antigen is currently unknown. This entry belongs to a study of identifying expanded T cells in peripheral blood. Study-wide findings and caveats: Two-week clone count variance significantly increased as total template count grew. Over two and four weeks, about 16.4 and 19 clones changed, versus around 1.3 between replicates.

Collection occurred without any documented infections or immune events in donors. The V end was cut by 3 bases, the J end by 3 bases, with 15 bases between. The CDR3 is 15 residues long. Germline-derived CDR1 and CDR2 are SGHTA and FQGNSA. Some clones are missing from TCRdb's copy, which holds only in-frame ones; the method was immunoSEQ multiplex PCR. The sample has about 130,000 clones, 65% to 90% seen once. This chain links TRBV7-2 with TRBJ2-7; D possibly corresponds to TRBD2 (6 bases). The receptor was isolated from a person aged 18 to 70 in good health. What was sequenced was blood. Here the CDR3 reads CASSLGGPSVYEQYF. CDR3 bases: TGTGCCAGCAGCTTGGGGGGTCCATCCGTCTACGAGCAGTACTTC.